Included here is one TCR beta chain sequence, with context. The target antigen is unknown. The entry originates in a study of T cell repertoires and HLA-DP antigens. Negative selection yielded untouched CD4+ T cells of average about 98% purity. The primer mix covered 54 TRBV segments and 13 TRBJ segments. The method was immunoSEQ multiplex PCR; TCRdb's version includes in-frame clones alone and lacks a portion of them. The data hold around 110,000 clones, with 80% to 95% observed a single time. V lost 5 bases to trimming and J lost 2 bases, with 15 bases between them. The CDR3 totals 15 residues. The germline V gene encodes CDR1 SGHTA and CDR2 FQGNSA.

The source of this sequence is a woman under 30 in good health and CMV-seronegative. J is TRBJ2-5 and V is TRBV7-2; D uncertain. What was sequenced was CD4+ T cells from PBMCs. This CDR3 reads CASSKDPQQQETQYF. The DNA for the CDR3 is TGTGCCAGCAGCAAGGATCCGCAACAACAAGAGACCCAGTACTTC.